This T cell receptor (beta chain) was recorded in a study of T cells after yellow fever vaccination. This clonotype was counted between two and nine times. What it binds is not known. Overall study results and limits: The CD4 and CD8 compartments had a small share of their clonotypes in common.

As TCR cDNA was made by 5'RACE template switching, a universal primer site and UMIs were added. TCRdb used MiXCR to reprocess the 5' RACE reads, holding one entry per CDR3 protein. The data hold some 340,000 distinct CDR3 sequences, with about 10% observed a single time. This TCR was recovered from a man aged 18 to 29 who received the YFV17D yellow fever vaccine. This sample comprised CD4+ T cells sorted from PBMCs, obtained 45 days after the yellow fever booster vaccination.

The chain's CDR3 is CASSLNLREDEKLFF. The CDR3, as DNA: TGTGCCAGCAGCTTAAATCTTCGGGAGGATGAAAAACTGTTTTTT. This chain joins TRBV7-9 and TRBJ1-4, with D unclear. CDR3 length: 15 amino acids. V was shortened by 2 bases and J by 6 bases, with 13 bases between the two germline ends. Germline loops: CDR1 SEHNR, CDR2 FQNEAQ (reference sequence).